These 26 T cell receptor beta chains were sequenced from one sample in a study of identical twins. TCRdb reprocessed the 5' RACE reads with MiXCR, giving one entry per CDR3 protein. Seen here are 1.5 million to 2 million distinct CDR3 sequences, around a third observed once, and the top ten hold approximately 0.29%. The source material was cord blood. Source of these receptors: a newborn girl in good health.

CDR3 sequence: CASRDRVREKLFF. As DNA, the CDR3 is TGTGCCAGCCGGGACAGGGTCCGTGAAAAACTGTTTTTT. V is TRBV6-1 and J is TRBJ1-4, with 9 bases lining up with TRBD1. This CDR3 is 13 amino acids long. CDR1 is MNHNS and CDR2 is SASEGT in the germline V gene. V was pared by 8 bases and J by 7 bases, with 5 bases of the junction left unmatched.

The V gene is TRBV30, the J gene TRBJ2-3, with 7 bases identical to TRBD2. V shed 4 bases, J shed 8 bases, and the junction held 18 bases outside the gene matches. Germline CDR1 and CDR2: GTSNPN and SVGIG (reference sequence). The CDR3 covers 16 residues. CDR3 bases: TGTGCCTGGAAGGCCCAATCCGGGACGGGAGGCCTTACGCAGTATTTT. This sequence encodes CAWKAQSGTGGLTQYF.

The chain links TRBV6-1 to TRBJ1-6; D uncertain. Germline values: CDR1 MNHNS, CDR2 SASEGT. Trimming shortened V by 0 bases and J by 8 bases, and 14 bases separated the two germline ends. This CDR3 contains 16 residues. As DNA, the CDR3 is TGTGCCAGCAGTGAAGCGGGCCAGATTCCCTATTCACCCCTCCACTTT. Amino acid sequence: CASSEAGQIPYSPLHF.

A few counts support this clonotype. The rearrangement uses TRBV18 and TRBJ2-3; no firm D call. Trimming pared 2 bases from V and 1 base from J, leaving 10 bases between. The CDR3 is made up of 15 amino acids. The germline V gene encodes CDR1 KGHSH and CDR2 LQKENI. The CDR3, as DNA: TGTGCCAGCTCACCAATAAGAGAGCGCACAGATACGCAGTATTTT. Translating gives CASSPIRERTDTQYF.

The sample holds many counts of this clonotype. The rearrangement joins TRBV29-1 to TRBJ2-4, with D perhaps TRBD2 (6 bases). V lost 7 bases, J lost 3 bases, and 13 bases lay in between. Germline assignment: CDR1 SQVTM and CDR2 ANQGSEA. CDR3 length equals 13 residues. The CDR3 DNA follows: TGCAGCGGCACCTTCGGGAGCAAAAACATTCAGTACTTC. This translates into CSGTFGSKNIQYF.

The CDR3 here is CASIRLAGSTDTQYF. For the CDR3, the DNA is TGTGCCAGCATAAGACTAGCGGGGAGCACAGATACGCAGTATTTT. This chain joins TRBV2 and TRBJ2-3, with 11 bases lining up with TRBD2. CDR1 and CDR2 (germline): SNHLY, FYNNEI. The CDR3 loop spans 15 amino acids. V shed 7 bases and J 0 bases; nucleotides not matched to a gene: 3. The variable domain in full, with the rest retrieved from reference TRBV2 and TRBJ2-3, is EPEVTQTPSHQVTQMGQEVILRCVPISNHLYFYWYRQILGQKVEFLVSFYNNEISEKSEIFDDQFSVERPDGSNFTLKIRSTKLEDSAMYFCASIRLAGSTDTQYFGPGTRLTVL.

This clonotype was recorded a few times. The chain employs TRBV12-3 or TRBV12-4 and TRBJ1-3; D is unresolved. This CDR3 spans 14 amino acids. Trimming shortened V by 3 bases and J by 0 bases, and 6 bases separated the two germline ends. This CDR3 reads CASSLLSSGNTIYF. CDR3 coding DNA: TGTGCCAGCAGTTTGCTTAGCTCTGGAAACACCATATATTTT.

Note on this clonotype: A much larger clone lies one base from this, so it may be a read error. V usage is TRBV7-8 and J usage is TRBJ2-3, with TRBD2 as a possible D gene (5 bases). V was pared by 0 bases and J by 2 bases, with 6 bases between. The germline V gene has CDR1 SGHVS and CDR2 FQNEAQ. This CDR3 has 14 amino acids. The CDR3 is CASSLASDTDTQYF. The CDR3 DNA reads as TGTGCCAGCAGCTTAGCTAGCGACACAGATACGCAGTATTTT.

The V and J genes are TRBV20-1 and TRBJ1-5; 7 nucleotides line up with TRBD1. The junction had 11 bases not matched to a gene; V was cut back by 2 bases and J by 10 bases. The CDR3 runs 14 residues. Germline lookup yields CDR1 DFQATT and CDR2 SNEGSKA (reference sequence). CDR3 coding DNA: TGCAGTGCTAGACCGGGTTCGACAGGGAGACCCCAGCATTTT. Encoded protein: CSARPGSTGRPQHF.

This clonotype has just a few counts. The rearrangement joins TRBV6-2 or TRBV6-3 to TRBJ2-7; D uncertain. The CDR3 sequence is 13 residues long. Germline V gene lookup returns CDR1 MNHEY and CDR2 SVGEGT. V lost 0 bases to trimming and J lost 3 bases, with 6 bases between them. The CDR3 here is CASSYSAHYEQYF. CDR3 in DNA: TGTGCCAGCAGTTACTCGGCACACTACGAGCAGTACTTC.

The chain combines TRBV20-1 with TRBJ2-1; 9 nucleotides align to TRBD2. CDR1 DFQATT and CDR2 SNEGSKA come from the germline V gene (reference sequence). Trimming at V came to 1 base and at J to 6 bases, leaving 10 bases not matched to a gene. CDR3 size: 16 residues. Here the CDR3 reads CSARVYPGLASNEQFF. Written as DNA, the CDR3 is TGCAGTGCTAGAGTATATCCGGGACTAGCTTCCAATGAGCAGTTCTTC.

The V call is TRBV20-1, the J call TRBJ2-7; D is undetermined. CDR3 length: 13 residues. Trimming shortened V by 0 bases and J by 4 bases, and 10 bases separated the two germline ends. Germline values: CDR1 DFQATT, CDR2 SNEGSKA (reference sequence). Written as DNA, the CDR3 is TGCAGTGCTAGAGATCGCTTCCCATACGAGCAGTACTTC. It translates to CSARDRFPYEQYF.

In its sample, this clonotype was seen a few times. This chain uses TRBV20-1 with TRBJ2-5, with D maybe TRBD2 (5 bases). Germline V gene data show CDR1 as DFQATT and CDR2 as SNEGSKA (reference sequence). CDR3 length: 8 residues. Here the CDR3 DNA reads TGCCGGAGGGAGACCCAGTACTTC. Translation gives CRRETQYF.

The chain's CDR3 is CASSDQETQFF. The CDR3 bases are TGCGCCAGCAGCGACCAAGAGACCCAGTTCTTC. The chain has TRBV5-1 and TRBJ2-5; D is unresolved. The J call is doubtful: the DNA matches TRBJ2-1 better. This CDR3 region has 11 residues. The germline V gene encodes CDR1 SGHRS and CDR2 YFSETQ.

This rearrangement joins TRBV6-5 to TRBJ1-4, with D maybe TRBD1 (6 bases). This CDR3 has 14 residues. Germline loops: CDR1 MNHEY, CDR2 SVGAGI. Trimming shortened V by 2 bases and J by 4 bases, and 8 bases separated the two germline ends. CDR3 DNA: TGTGCCAGCAGTTACGGGACAAATAATGAAAAACTGTTTTTT. Protein product: CASSYGTNNEKLFF.

The genes are TRBV6-2 or TRBV6-3 and TRBJ2-1, with 9 bases fitting TRBD1. V trimming: 5 bases; J trimming: 0 bases; junction bases outside the gene matches: 5. CDR3 size: 16 residues. Germline V gives CDR1 MNHEY, CDR2 SVGEGT. CDR3 nucleotide sequence: TGTGCCAGCAGTGCGAACAGGGGGCTCTCCTACAATGAGCAGTTCTTC. Encoded protein: CASSANRGLSYNEQFF.

This chain uses TRBV5-1 with TRBJ1-4, with D possibly being TRBD1 (5 bases). This CDR3 comprises 14 residues. The V gene lost 2 bases and the J gene lost 6 bases, with 11 bases spanning the gap. Germline lookup yields CDR1 SGHRS and CDR2 YFSETQ. The CDR3 bases are TGCGCCAGCAGCTTTGGGGGGGTGGATGAAAAACTGTTTTTT. This encodes CASSFGGVDEKLFF.

The rearrangement links TRBV7-2 to TRBJ2-1; no clear D. Per the germline V gene, CDR1 is SGHTA and CDR2 is FQGNSA. This CDR3 region has 16 residues. V lost 1 base and J 3 bases, leaving 13 bases between the germline ends. CDR3 amino acids: CASSLGIGGYYNEQFF. The CDR3 region has the DNA TGTGCCAGCAGCTTAGGTATCGGCGGCTACTACAATGAGCAGTTCTTC.

This clonotype was found many times. The genes are TRBV3-1 and TRBJ2-4; 10 bases align to TRBD1. The J segment lost 6 bases and the V segment lost 4 bases, leaving 0 bases of the junction unmatched. Germline CDR1 LGHDT, CDR2 YNNKEL (reference sequence). CDR3 length equals 13 residues. The CDR3 DNA reads as TGTGCCAGCAGCCGACAGGGGGCAAACATTCAGTACTTC. The encoded protein is CASSRQGANIQYF.

Only a few counts were recorded for this clonotype. The chain links TRBV2 to TRBJ2-1; D is perhaps TRBD1 (5 bases). This CDR3 has 12 residues. Per the germline V gene, CDR1 is SNHLY and CDR2 is FYNNEI. The V and J ends lost 6 bases and 6 bases respectively, with 9 bases between them. In nucleotides, the CDR3 is TGTGCCAGCAGACAGGTCATCAATGAGCAGTTCTTC. Translating it yields CASRQVINEQFF.

The rearrangement links TRBV5-1 to TRBJ1-4, with D possibly matching TRBD1 (6 bases). There are 17 residues in the CDR3. The germline V and J ends were trimmed by 0 bases and 1 base, with 13 bases remaining between them. Germline CDR1 reads SGHRS; CDR2 reads YFSETQ. CDR3 region: CASSLVGQRGTNEKLFF. The CDR3 DNA follows: TGCGCCAGCAGCTTGGTAGGACAGCGGGGAACTAATGAAAAACTGTTTTTT.

This clonotype has a count of ten or more. The gene calls are TRBV10-3 and TRBJ2-5; D may be TRBD2 (6 bases). Between the trimmed V and J ends, which lost 1 base and 2 bases, there was a span of 17 bases. Germline V gene data show CDR1 as ENHRY and CDR2 as SYGVKD. There are 17 residues in the CDR3. This CDR3 is CAISEWISGDLQETQYF. The CDR3 nucleotides are TGTGCCATCAGTGAGTGGATATCCGGGGACTTACAAGAGACCCAGTACTTC.

The rearrangement links TRBV6-6 to TRBJ2-2; 9 bases match TRBD1. The CDR3 covers 15 residues. V lost 7 bases and J lost 6; bases outside the gene matches: 9. Germline V gives CDR1 MNHNY, CDR2 SVGAGI (reference sequence). CDR3 in amino acids: CASIGDREIAGELFF. Here the CDR3 DNA reads TGTGCCAGCATAGGGGACAGGGAGATCGCCGGGGAGCTGTTTTTT.

This clonotype has just one count. This chain uses TRBV24-1 with TRBJ2-1; perhaps TRBD1 as D (6 bases). This CDR3 spans 15 amino acids. CDR1 is KGHDR, CDR2 SFDVKD, per germline. V was cut by 4 bases and J by 3 bases, with 12 bases left in between. This chain's CDR3 is CATSDRLGGYNEQFF. In nucleotides, the CDR3 is TGTGCCACCAGTGACCGGCTAGGGGGCTACAATGAGCAGTTCTTC.

This clonotype turned up a few times. The V gene is TRBV7-2, the J gene TRBJ2-1; no clear D gene. Per the germline V gene, CDR1 is SGHTA and CDR2 is FQGNSA. The CDR3 is made up of 15 amino acids. The V end lost 4 bases, the J end lost 2 bases, and 12 bases lay between the germline ends. CDR3 amino acids: CASSSYLRTYNEQFF. CDR3 nucleotides: TGTGCCAGCAGCTCCTATCTGCGGACCTACAATGAGCAGTTCTTC.

This clonotype was seen more than once but under ten times. The CDR3 loop reads CASSPRGPADNEQFF. CDR3 coding DNA: TGTGCCAGCAGTCCCAGGGGGCCCGCAGACAATGAGCAGTTCTTC. The chain links TRBV27 to TRBJ2-1, with 8 bases fitting TRBD1. The CDR3 contains 15 residues. Unmatched junction bases numbered 8, after V lost 5 bases and J lost 5 bases. Germline CDR1 is MNHEY and CDR2 is SMNVEV (reference sequence).